This passage covers 25 T cell receptor beta chains from one sample sequenced in a study of T-cell memory formation after mild COVID-19. TCRdb reprocessed the 5' RACE reads with MiXCR, giving one entry per CDR3 protein. The sample has 200,000 to 250,000 distinct CDR3 sequences, roughly a tenth seen once. The sample taken for sequencing was PBMCs or a T cell subset sorted from them (not recorded which). All receptors derive from a man aged 18-30 years who had mild COVID-19 (a few samples of this study predate the infection). Cell type and time point are not known.

The V and J genes are TRBV7-9 and TRBJ2-2, with D unresolved. The germline gives CDR1 SEHNR, CDR2 FQNEAQ (reference sequence). The ends were cut back, 1 base at V and 6 bases at J, with 9 bases in the middle. This CDR3 comprises 14 residues. The CDR3 spells CASSLDLGPGELFF. Here the CDR3 DNA reads TGTGCCAGCAGCTTAGATCTGGGTCCCGGGGAGCTGTTTTTT.

This clonotype was found a few times. The CDR3 coding sequence is TGCGCCAGCAGCTTGGCGACTTTAGTGATAGATACGCAGTATTTT. This encodes CASSLATLVIDTQYF. The chain uses TRBV5-1 and TRBJ2-3; D remains unclear. V lost 0 bases and J lost 5, with 13 bases in between. Germline CDR1 SGHRS, CDR2 YFSETQ. This CDR3 has 15 amino acids.

This clonotype appeared a few times. Here the CDR3 DNA reads TGTGCCAGCAGGGACGTGCCCGGGACCGGGGAGCTGTTTTTT. As protein: CASRDVPGTGELFF. The chain links TRBV2 to TRBJ2-2; D gene unclear. This CDR3 comprises 14 residues. Per the germline V gene, CDR1 is SNHLY and CDR2 is FYNNEI. Trimming took 6 bases from V and 5 from J, leaving 13 bases between them.

In this sample, this clonotype turned up a few times. This chain links TRBV18 with TRBJ1-6; D possibly corresponds to TRBD1 (5 bases). V lost 3 bases and J 5 bases, leaving 8 bases between the germline ends. This CDR3 is 14 amino acids long. The V gene's germline CDR1 is KGHSH and CDR2 LQKENI. The CDR3 loop is CASSPEGNNSPLHF. The DNA of the CDR3 is TGTGCCAGCTCACCGGAGGGGAATAATTCACCCCTCCACTTT.

This clonotype came up a few times. The V and J genes are TRBV5-5 and TRBJ1-2; no definite D call. Germline CDR1 reads SGHKS; CDR2 reads YYEKEE (reference sequence). The CDR3 spans 13 residues. The V end was cut by 2 bases, the J end by 6 bases, with 11 bases between. In DNA, the CDR3 is TGTGCCAGCAGCTTCGGCAGGTACGATGGCTACACCTTC. It yields the protein CASSFGRYDGYTF.

This clonotype was detected only a few times. The chain uses TRBV7-9 and TRBJ2-5; 9 nucleotides line up with TRBD2. CDR1 is SEHNR, CDR2 FQNEAQ, per germline (reference sequence). The CDR3 has 16 residues. V shed 6 bases, J shed 2 bases, and the junction held 10 bases outside the gene matches. DNA for the CDR3: TGTGCCAGCAGTAAGATAACAGCGGGGGGACAAGAGACCCAGTACTTC. It translates to CASSKITAGGQETQYF.

This clonotype came up a few times. This chain joins TRBV6-1 and TRBJ2-5; 12 bases line up with TRBD2. The J segment lost 4 bases and the V segment lost 6 bases, leaving 9 bases of the junction unmatched. This CDR3 contains 16 residues. From germline, CDR1 is MNHNS and CDR2 SASEGT. The CDR3 reads CASRTSGGHGGETQYF. In nucleotides, the CDR3 is TGTGCCAGCAGGACTAGCGGGGGCCATGGGGGAGAGACCCAGTACTTC.

In this sample, this clonotype turned up a few times. The chain carries TRBV7-9 and TRBJ2-6, with D hard to call. Germline V gene data show CDR1 as SEHNR and CDR2 as FQNEAQ (reference sequence). This CDR3 region has 17 residues. Trimming shortened V by 1 base and J by 0 bases, and 10 bases separated the two germline ends. The chain's CDR3 is CASSLGVRPSGANVLTF. The CDR3 nucleotides read TGTGCCAGCAGCTTAGGAGTTCGGCCCTCTGGGGCCAACGTCCTGACTTTC. The full variable domain, completed using reference TRBV7-9 and TRBJ2-6, is DTGVSQNPRHKITKRGQNVTFRCDPISEHNRLYWYRQTLGQGPEFLTYFQNEAQLEKSRLLSDRFSAERPKGSFSTLEIQRTEQGDSAMYLCASSLGVRPSGANVLTFGAGSRLTVL.

This clonotype has a handful of counts. The chain links TRBV7-9 to TRBJ2-3, with D perhaps matching TRBD2 (6 bases). This CDR3 is 13 amino acids long. The V gene lost 5 bases and the J gene lost 3 bases, with 9 bases spanning the gap. CDR1 SEHNR and CDR2 FQNEAQ come from the germline V gene (reference sequence). For the CDR3, the DNA is TGTGCCAGCAGCCGGGCGGGAACAGATACGCAGTATTTT. It codes for CASSRAGTDTQYF.

The V and J genes are TRBV10-3 and TRBJ1-4; a weak D match, TRBD1 (5 bases). The CDR3 is 15 amino acids. Germline CDR1 and CDR2: ENHRY and SYGVKD. Between the trimmed V and J ends, which lost 0 bases and 10 bases, there was a span of 15 bases. CDR3 protein: CAISESTGTQGKLFF. CDR3 coding DNA: TGTGCCATCAGTGAGTCTACGGGAACCCAGGGAAAACTGTTTTTT.

This clonotype was seen more than once but under ten times. The rearrangement uses TRBV6-6 and TRBJ1-5; tentatively, D is TRBD1 (5 bases). Trimming cost V 0 bases and J 3 bases, with 15 bases left between them. Per germline, CDR1 MNHNY and CDR2 SVGAGI (reference sequence). CDR3 size: 17 residues. The CDR3 bases are TGTGCCAGCAGTTACTCGACGGCAGGGTGGGACAATCAGCCCCAGCATTTT. It yields the protein CASSYSTAGWDNQPQHF.

This clonotype has just a few counts. This chain connects TRBV6-2 or TRBV6-3 to TRBJ2-7, with a possible D match to TRBD1 (5 bases). The CDR3 is 13 residues long. V lost 5 bases to trimming and J lost 7 bases, with 15 bases between them. Germline lookup yields CDR1 MNHEY and CDR2 SVGEGT. Here the CDR3 reads CASSLMGLREQYV. The CDR3 DNA follows: TGTGCCAGCAGTCTAATGGGGCTACGGGAGCAGTACGTC.

This clonotype was counted between two and nine times. CDR3 nucleotide sequence: TGCGCCAGCAGCTCGTCCGGGGGGGTCACTGAAGCTTTCTTT. Protein: CASSSSGGVTEAFF. This chain connects TRBV5-1 to TRBJ1-1; D perhaps matches TRBD1 (5 bases). Looked up from germline, CDR1 is SGHRS and CDR2 is YFSETQ. Trimming removed 3 bases from V and 4 bases from J, with 13 bases in between. This CDR3 spans 14 amino acids.

The V and J genes are TRBV7-9 and TRBJ1-6, with a tentative D call TRBD1 (5 bases). CDR1 is SEHNR and CDR2 is FQNEAQ in the germline V gene (reference sequence). The CDR3 has 14 residues. Trimming took off 6 bases at V and 5 bases at J, with 11 bases between the two ends. DNA for the CDR3: TGTGCCAGCAGTCGGACAACGGATAATTCACCCCTCCACTTT. Translating gives CASSRTTDNSPLHF.

This clonotype was seen only a few times. This sequence joins TRBV27 and TRBJ2-7; maybe TRBD1 (6 bases). This CDR3 is built from 13 residues. The V and J ends lost 6 bases and 5 bases respectively, with 14 bases between them. From germline, CDR1 is MNHEY and CDR2 SMNVEV (reference sequence). In DNA, the CDR3 is TGTGCCAGCAGGGGGGCAGCCAACCACGAGCAGTACTTC. Translation: CASRGAANHEQYF.

This clonotype has at least ten counts. CDR3 loop: CASSHLRGGSTDTQYF. The CDR3 nucleotides read TGTGCCAGCAGCCATCTGCGGGGAGGTAGCACAGATACGCAGTATTTT. The chain uses TRBV12-3 or TRBV12-4 and TRBJ2-3; a possible D gene is TRBD2 (6 bases). This CDR3 is 16 amino acids long. Trimming removed 6 bases at V and 0 bases at J, with 16 bases between.

The chain carries TRBV7-3 and TRBJ1-2; TRBD1 aligns across 7 bases. V shed 2 bases, J shed 6 bases, and the junction held 9 bases outside the gene matches. The CDR3 is 15 residues long. Germline V gives CDR1 SGHTA, CDR2 FQGTGA. The CDR3: CASSLGFGTANGYTF. DNA for the CDR3: TGTGCCAGCAGCTTAGGATTCGGGACAGCGAATGGCTACACCTTC. Together with reference TRBV7-3 and TRBJ1-2, the CDR3 gives the full variable domain: GAGVSQTPSNKVTEKGKYVELRCDPISGHTALYWYRQSLGQGPEFLIYFQGTGAADDSGLPNDRFFAVRPEGSVSTLKIQRTERGDSAVYLCASSLGFGTANGYTFGSGTRLTVV.

This clonotype was seen repeatedly, ten times or more. The V call is TRBV7-2, the J call TRBJ1-5; D possibly corresponds to TRBD1 (5 bases). The CDR3 runs to 14 residues. Germline loops: CDR1 SGHTA, CDR2 FQGNSA. The V end lost 5 bases, the J end lost 3 bases, and 11 bases lay between the germline ends. The CDR3 loop is CASSPGTVNQPQHF. The CDR3, as DNA: TGTGCCAGCAGCCCCGGGACGGTCAATCAGCCCCAGCATTTT.

The CDR3 bases are TGTGCAAGTCGCTCCCCTGGTGGCGGGGGGGCCCGAGATACGCAGTATTTT. Amino acid sequence: CASRSPGGGGARDTQYF. This chain uses TRBV12-2 with TRBJ2-3; whether TRBD2, the table's D call, matches the DNA was not checked. TRBV12-2 is a pseudogene locus. The CDR3 is made up of 17 amino acids.

The chain joins TRBV5-1 to TRBJ2-1; 11 bases are a match to TRBD1. This CDR3 has 14 residues. Germline trimming cut 7 bases from V and 5 bases from J; bases unmatched to any gene: 5. Germline V lookup: CDR1 SGHRS, CDR2 YFSETQ. For the CDR3, the DNA is TGCGCCAGCTTCGGACAGGGGGCGAACAATGAGCAGTTCTTC. It encodes CASFGQGANNEQFF.

This clonotype was seen at least ten times. The chain uses TRBV24-1 and TRBJ2-1, with a possible D match to TRBD2 (5 bases). CDR1 is KGHDR, CDR2 SFDVKD, per germline. Trimming cost V 5 bases and J 2 bases, with 12 bases left between them. This CDR3 is 15 amino acids long. The CDR3 DNA sequence: TGTGCCACCAGTGTGAGAGGGAATCCCTACAATGAGCAGTTCTTC. This codes for CATSVRGNPYNEQFF.

This clonotype was observed at least ten times. This rearrangement joins TRBV20-1 to TRBJ2-1; tentative D call: TRBD2 (6 bases). The CDR3 is made up of 14 amino acids. In germline, CDR1 is DFQATT, CDR2 SNEGSKA (reference sequence). Trimming took 4 bases from V and 4 from J, leaving 14 bases between them. The CDR3 reads CSATVGTLYNEQFF. In DNA form, the CDR3 reads TGCAGTGCTACGGTCGGGACTCTATACAATGAGCAGTTCTTC.

The chain links TRBV7-9 to TRBJ1-6; 7 bases line up with TRBD1. Losses at the gene ends were 5 bases for V and 7 bases for J; bases not matched to a gene: 2. This CDR3 has 13 amino acids. Germline V gene lookup returns CDR1 SEHNR and CDR2 FQNEAQ (reference sequence). The CDR3 DNA reads as TGTGCCAGCAGCGGGACAGCCAATTCACCCCTCCACTTT. It translates to CASSGTANSPLHF.

The gene calls are TRBV5-1 and TRBJ2-5; perhaps TRBD1 as D (6 bases). V lost 4 bases to trimming and J lost 4 bases, with 11 bases between them. CDR3 length: 13 residues. CDR1 is SGHRS, CDR2 YFSETQ, per germline. The CDR3 loop is CASSIDRPETQYF. Here the CDR3 DNA reads TGCGCCAGCAGCATAGACAGGCCAGAGACCCAGTACTTC.

This clonotype was found a few times. V is TRBV12-3 or TRBV12-4 and J is TRBJ1-3, with no clear D. The CDR3 contains 12 residues. The V gene lost 6 bases and the J gene lost 13 bases, with 16 bases spanning the gap. DNA of the CDR3: TGTGCCAGCAGCCTCCGCCCAGGTGCTATATATTTT. It specifies CASSLRPGAIYF.